This record looks at one TCR beta chain sequence and its context. The antigen is undetermined. The sample is drawn from a study of shared clonotypes between healthy human individuals. Whole-study results and caveats: The sharing of about 5% of naive CD4 clonotypes was seen across a handful of donors.

The CDR3 length is 16 residues. Trimming left V 7 bases short and J 0 bases short, with 15 bases between. Per germline, CDR1 MNHNY and CDR2 SVGAGI (reference sequence). The protocol was immunoSEQ multiplex PCR, while the TCRdb copy is restricted to in-frame clones and leaves out a portion. The data contain 1.6 million or so clones, less than 99% of them singletons. The clonotype was recovered from a man younger than 40 in good health. This chain links TRBV6-6 with TRBJ2-2, with D uncertain. Sequences were obtained from naive CD4+ T cells sorted from blood. Subset indicated: CD45RA+ positively selected. The CDR3 DNA reads as TGTGCCAGCAAAACGACTTTAGGCCCGAACACCGGGGAGCTGTTTTTT. This gives the protein CASKTTLGPNTGELFF.